The clone carrying this T cell receptor (beta chain) was seen a handful of times. Its specificity is unknown. The data were taken from a study of identical twins. Overall study results and limits: With abundant cord blood beta clonotypes, insertions were fewer; memory repertoires showed no such pattern. Weaker excess twin sharing was observed in beta out-of-frame sequences.

TCRdb itself ran the 5' RACE reads through MiXCR, one entry per CDR3 protein. This table holds roughly 570,000 distinct CDR3 sequences, just under 10% found once. V was clipped by 2 bases and J by 4 bases; unmatched bases: 6. The CDR3 runs to 15 residues. Looked up from germline, CDR1 is MNHEY and CDR2 is SVGAGI. Donors were all healthy Caucasians. Separately, the same data were catalogued under a study of yellow fever vaccine responses in identical twins.

The sequence came from a woman between 18 and 30 years old in good health. Sequenced: PBMCs. The genes are TRBV6-5 and TRBJ2-3; 7 bases agree with TRBD2. The CDR3 bases are TGTGCCAGCAGTTACAGACTAGCTGGCCCAGATACGCAGTATTTT. It codes for CASSYRLAGPDTQYF.